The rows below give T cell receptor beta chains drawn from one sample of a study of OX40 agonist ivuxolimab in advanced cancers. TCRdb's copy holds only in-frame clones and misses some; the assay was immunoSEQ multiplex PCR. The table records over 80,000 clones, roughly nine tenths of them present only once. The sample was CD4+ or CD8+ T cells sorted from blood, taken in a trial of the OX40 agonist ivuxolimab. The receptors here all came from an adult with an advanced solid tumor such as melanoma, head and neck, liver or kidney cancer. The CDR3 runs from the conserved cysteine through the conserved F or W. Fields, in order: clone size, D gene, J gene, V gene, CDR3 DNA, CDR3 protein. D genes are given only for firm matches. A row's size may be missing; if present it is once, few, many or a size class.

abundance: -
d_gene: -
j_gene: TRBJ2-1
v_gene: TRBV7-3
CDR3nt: TGTGCCAGCAGCTTACAGGGGAATAATGAGCAGTTCTTC
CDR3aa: CASSLQGNNEQFF

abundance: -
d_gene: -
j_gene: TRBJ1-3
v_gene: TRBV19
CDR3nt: TGTGCCAGTAGCCACGACAGGTCCTCTGGAAACACCATATATTTT
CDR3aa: CASSHDRSSGNTIYF

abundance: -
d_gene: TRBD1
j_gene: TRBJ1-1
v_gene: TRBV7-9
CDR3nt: TGTGCCAGCAGCCCGCAGGGGGCTGAAGCTTTCTTT
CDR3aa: CASSPQGAEAFF

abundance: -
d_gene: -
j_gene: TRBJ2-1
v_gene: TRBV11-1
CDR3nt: TGTGCCAGCAGCTTAGTGGGGGCGGCACTCAATGAGCAGTTCTTC
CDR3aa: CASSLVGAALNEQFF

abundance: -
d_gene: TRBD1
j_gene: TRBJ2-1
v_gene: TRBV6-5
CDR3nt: TGTGCCAGCAGCAGGGACAGCTACAATGAGCAGTTCTTC
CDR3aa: CASSRDSYNEQFF

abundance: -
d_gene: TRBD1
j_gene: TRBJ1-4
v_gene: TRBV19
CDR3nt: TGTGCCAGTGCCGGGACAGGGAATGAAAAACTGTTTTTT
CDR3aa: CASAGTGNEKLFF

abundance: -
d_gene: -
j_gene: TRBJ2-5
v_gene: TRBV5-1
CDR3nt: TGCGCCAGCAGCTTACCCGGACCGGTTTCGCAAGAGACCCAGTACTTC
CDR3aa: CASSLPGPVSQETQYF

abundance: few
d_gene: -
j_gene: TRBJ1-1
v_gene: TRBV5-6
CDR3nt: TGTGCCAGCAGCTTGGGGGGACGGATAAACACTGAAGCTTTCTTT
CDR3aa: CASSLGGRINTEAFF

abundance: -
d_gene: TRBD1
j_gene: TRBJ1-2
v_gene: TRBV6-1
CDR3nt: TGTGCCAGCAGTACCCGACTGGGACAGCTCTATGGCTACACCTTC
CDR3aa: CASSTRLGQLYGYTF

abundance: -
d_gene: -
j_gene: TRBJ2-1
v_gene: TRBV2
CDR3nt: TGTGCCAGCAGAACGAACAATGAGCAGTTCTTC
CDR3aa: CASRTNNEQFF

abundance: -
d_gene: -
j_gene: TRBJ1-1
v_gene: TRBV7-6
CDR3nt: TGTGCCAGCAGCAACAGGGTAATCACTGAAGCTTTCTTT
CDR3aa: CASSNRVITEAFF

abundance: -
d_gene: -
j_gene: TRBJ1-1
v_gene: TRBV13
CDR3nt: TGTGCCAGCAGCTTAAGGGTGACACCTAACACTGAAGCTTTCTTT
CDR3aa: CASSLRVTPNTEAFF

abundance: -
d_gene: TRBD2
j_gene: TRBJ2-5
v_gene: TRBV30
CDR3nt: TGTGCCTGGAACAAGGGACTAGCGGGCCAAGAGACCCAGTACTTC
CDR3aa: CAWNKGLAGQETQYF

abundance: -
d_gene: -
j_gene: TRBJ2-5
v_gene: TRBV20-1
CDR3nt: TGCAGTGCTACCCCCCAAGAGACCCAGTACTTC
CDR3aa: CSATPQETQYF

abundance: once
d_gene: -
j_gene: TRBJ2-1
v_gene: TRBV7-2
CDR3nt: TGTGCCAGCAGCTTGAGCGGTACCTCCTACAATGAGCAGTTCTTC
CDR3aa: CASSLSGTSYNEQFF

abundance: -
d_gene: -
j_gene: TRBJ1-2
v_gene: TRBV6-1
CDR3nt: TGTGCTTACGGGGGGGGCTATGGCTACACCTTC
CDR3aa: CAYGGGYGYTF

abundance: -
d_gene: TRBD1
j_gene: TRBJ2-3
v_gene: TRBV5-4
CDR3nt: TGTGCCAGCAGCGGACCGGGACAGGGGAGCACAGATACGCAGTATTTT
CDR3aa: CASSGPGQGSTDTQYF

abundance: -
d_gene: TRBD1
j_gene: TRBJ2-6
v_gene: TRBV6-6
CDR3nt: TGTGCCAGCAGTGTCAGGGGGCGTGCAGGGGCCAACGTCCTGACTTTC
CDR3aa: CASSVRGRAGANVLTF

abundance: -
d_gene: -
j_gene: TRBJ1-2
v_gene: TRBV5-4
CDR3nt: TGTGCCAGCAGCTTGGTTGCAGAGGGCTACACCTTC
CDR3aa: CASSLVAEGYTF

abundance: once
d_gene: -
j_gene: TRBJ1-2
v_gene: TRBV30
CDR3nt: TGTGCCTGGAGTGTAGAGGGGGTGAGGAGTGGCTACACCTTC
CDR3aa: CAWSVEGVRSGYTF

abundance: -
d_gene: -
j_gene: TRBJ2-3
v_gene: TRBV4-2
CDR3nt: TGTGCCAGCAGCCTTTCTAGCACAGATACGCAGTATTTT
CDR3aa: CASSLSSTDTQYF

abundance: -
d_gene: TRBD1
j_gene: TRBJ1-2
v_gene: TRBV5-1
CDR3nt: TGCGCCAGCAGCTCAGGACAGGGAGGAGATGGCTACACCTTC
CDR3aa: CASSSGQGGDGYTF

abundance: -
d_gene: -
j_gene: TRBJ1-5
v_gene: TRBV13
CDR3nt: TGTGCCAGCAGCCAGTATGGGTGGAATCAGCCCCAGCATTTT
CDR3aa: CASSQYGWNQPQHF

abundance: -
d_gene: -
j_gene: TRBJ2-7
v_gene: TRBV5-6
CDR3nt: TGTGCCAGCGGCACCCAACCCTACGAGCAGTACTTC
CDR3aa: CASGTQPYEQYF

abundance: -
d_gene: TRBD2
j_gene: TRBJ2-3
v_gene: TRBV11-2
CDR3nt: TGTGCCAGCAGCCCCTGGACTAGCATCACAGATACGCAGTATTTT
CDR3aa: CASSPWTSITDTQYF

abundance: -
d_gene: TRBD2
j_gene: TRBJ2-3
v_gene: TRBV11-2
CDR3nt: TGTGCCAGCAGCGTCGGGGTACTAGCGGGAAGGACAGATACGCAGTATTTT
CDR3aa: CASSVGVLAGRTDTQYF

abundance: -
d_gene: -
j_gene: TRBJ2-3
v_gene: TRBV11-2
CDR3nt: TGTGCCAGCAGCTTAGTGGGGGGACAAGCAGATACGCAGTATTTT
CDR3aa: CASSLVGGQADTQYF

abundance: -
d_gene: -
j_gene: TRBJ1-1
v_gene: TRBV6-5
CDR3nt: TGTGCCAGCGGTAGGGGGGACACTGAAGCTTTCTTT
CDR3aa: CASGRGDTEAFF

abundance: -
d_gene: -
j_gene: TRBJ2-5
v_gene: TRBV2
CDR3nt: TGTGCCAGCAAACGTCGACGGACGCAAGAGACCCAGTACTTC
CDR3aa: CASKRRRTQETQYF

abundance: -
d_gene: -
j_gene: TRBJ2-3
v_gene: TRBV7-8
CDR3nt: TGTGCCAGCAGCCTAACCGGGGATTATTCTAGCACAGATACGCAGTATTTT
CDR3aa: CASSLTGDYSSTDTQYF

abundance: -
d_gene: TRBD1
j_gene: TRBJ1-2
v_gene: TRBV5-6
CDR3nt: TGTGCCAGCAGCCGGACAGGGGTGGAGTATGGCTACACCTTC
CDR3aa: CASSRTGVEYGYTF

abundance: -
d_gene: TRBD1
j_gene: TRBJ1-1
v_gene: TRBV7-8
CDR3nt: TGTGCCAGCAGCTGGGGACAGATGAACACTGAAGCTTTCTTT
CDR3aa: CASSWGQMNTEAFF

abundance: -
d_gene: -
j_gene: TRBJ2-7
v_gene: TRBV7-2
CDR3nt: TGTGCCAGCAGCTTACATCTATGGTGGGAGCAGTACTTC
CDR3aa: CASSLHLWWEQYF

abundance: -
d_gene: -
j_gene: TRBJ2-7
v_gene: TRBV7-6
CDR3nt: TGTGCCAGCAGCTCTACAGGGGAGGGGTACGAGCAGTACTTC
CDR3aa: CASSSTGEGYEQYF

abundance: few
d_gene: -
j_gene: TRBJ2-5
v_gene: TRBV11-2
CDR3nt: TGTGCCAGCAGCTTAGAAGGCGCCGGTAAAGAGACCCAGTACTTC
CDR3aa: CASSLEGAGKETQYF

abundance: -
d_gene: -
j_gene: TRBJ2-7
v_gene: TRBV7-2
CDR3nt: TGTGCCAGCAGCTTATTGGCGGGAACTAGCTCCTACGAGCAGTACTTC
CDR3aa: CASSLLAGTSSYEQYF

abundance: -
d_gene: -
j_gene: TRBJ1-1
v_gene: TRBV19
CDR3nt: TGTGCCAGTATTTTCCGTAAGGGATTGAACACTGAAGCTTTCTTT
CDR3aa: CASIFRKGLNTEAFF

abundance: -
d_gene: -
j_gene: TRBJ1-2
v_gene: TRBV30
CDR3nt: TGTGCCTTGGGACCGAACTATGGCTACACCTTC
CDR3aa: CALGPNYGYTF

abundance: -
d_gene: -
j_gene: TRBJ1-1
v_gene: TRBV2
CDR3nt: TGTGCCAGCAGTGAAGGGCAGCCGAACACTGAAGCTTTCTTT
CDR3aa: CASSEGQPNTEAFF

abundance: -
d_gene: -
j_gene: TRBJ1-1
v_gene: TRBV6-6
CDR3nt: TGTGCCAGCAGACAGGGGAACACTGAAGCTTTCTTT
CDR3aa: CASRQGNTEAFF

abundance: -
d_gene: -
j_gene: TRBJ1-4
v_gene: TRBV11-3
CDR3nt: TGTGCCAGCAGCTTAGATCACAGCCTGAATGAAAAACTGTTTTTT
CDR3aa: CASSLDHSLNEKLFF